This TCR beta chain comes out of a study of blood T cell repertoires in COVID-19. Whole-study context: Sources were T cells, B-cell-depleted T cells, or PBMCs; the material itself was cDNA or gDNA.

TCRdb's table, derived via immunoSEQ multiplex PCR, lists solely in-frame clones and lacks some. The sample lists around 60,000 clones; approximately 83% were seen once. The CDR3 length is 13 residues. Germline V CDR1 and CDR2: LGHDT, YNNKEL (reference sequence). V lost 4 bases, J lost 7 bases, and 6 bases stayed unmatched. The rearrangement uses TRBV3-1 (or the pseudogene TRBV3-2) and TRBJ1-2; 7 nucleotides agree with TRBD1. Sequencing was performed on peripheral blood. The TCR comes from a woman aged 80 or over with acute or convalescent COVID-19. The CDR3 spells CASSLTGALGYTF. The CDR3, as DNA: TGTGCCAGCAGCCTCACAGGGGCCCTTGGCTACACCTTC.